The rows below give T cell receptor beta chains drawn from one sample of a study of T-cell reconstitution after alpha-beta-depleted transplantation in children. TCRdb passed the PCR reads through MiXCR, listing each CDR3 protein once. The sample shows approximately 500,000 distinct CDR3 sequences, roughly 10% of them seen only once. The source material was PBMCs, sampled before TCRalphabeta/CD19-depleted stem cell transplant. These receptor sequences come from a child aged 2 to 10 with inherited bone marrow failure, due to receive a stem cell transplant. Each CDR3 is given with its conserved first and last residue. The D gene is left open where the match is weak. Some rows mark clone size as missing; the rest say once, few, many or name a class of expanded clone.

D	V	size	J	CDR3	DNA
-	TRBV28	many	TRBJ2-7	CASREPGHPSEQYF	TGTGCCAGCAGAGAACCGGGACATCCCTCCGAGCAGTACTTC
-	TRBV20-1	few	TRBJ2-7	CSIRPQSTIYEQYF	TGCAGCATTCGGCCCCAATCGACAATCTACGAGCAGTACTTC
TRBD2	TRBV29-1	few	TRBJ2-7	CSVGPSGSGYEQYF	TGCAGCGTTGGGCCTAGCGGGAGTGGCTACGAGCAGTACTTC
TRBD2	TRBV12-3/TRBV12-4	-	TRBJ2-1	CASGLDHTSGRQGTGEQFF	TGTGCCAGCGGATTAGACCACACTAGCGGGAGACAAGGCACGGGTGAGCAGTTCTTC
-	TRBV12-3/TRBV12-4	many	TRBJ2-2	CASSPAGQLNTGELFF	TGTGCCAGCAGTCCCGCGGGACAGCTGAACACCGGGGAGCTGTTTTTT
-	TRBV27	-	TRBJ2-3	CASSGGQYLTDTQYF	TGTGCCAGCAGTGGAGGACAGTACCTCACAGATACGCAGTATTTT
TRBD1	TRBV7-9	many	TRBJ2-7	CASSPSEGQTYEQYF	TGTGCCAGCAGCCCGAGCGAGGGACAGACCTACGAGCAGTACTTC
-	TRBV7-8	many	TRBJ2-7	CASSLGPGRTSYEQYF	TGTGCCAGCAGCTTAGGGCCCGGCAGAACATCCTACGAGCAGTACTTC
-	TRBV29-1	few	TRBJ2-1	CSVGPGVYNEQFF	TGCAGCGTAGGGCCAGGCGTATACAATGAGCAGTTCTTC
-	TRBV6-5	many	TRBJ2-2	CASSYNGELFF	TGTGCCAGCAGTTATAACGGGGAGCTGTTTTTT
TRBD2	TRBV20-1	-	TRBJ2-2	CSPGWLAGNTGELFF	TGCAGCCCTGGATGGCTAGCGGGAAACACCGGGGAGCTGTTTTTT
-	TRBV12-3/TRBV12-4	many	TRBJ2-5	CASSTRREETQYF	TGTGCCAGCAGTACCAGAAGGGAAGAGACCCAGTACTTC
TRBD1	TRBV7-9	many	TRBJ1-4	CASSPLQGEEKLFF	TGTGCCAGCAGCCCGCTACAGGGGGAGGAAAAACTGTTTTTT
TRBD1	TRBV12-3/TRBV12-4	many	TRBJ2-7	CASSQRGPPYEQYF	TGTGCCAGCAGTCAAAGGGGGCCCCCCTACGAGCAGTACTTC
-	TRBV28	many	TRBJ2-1	CASSLRTFQMREQFF	TGTGCCAGCAGTTTAAGGACTTTCCAAATGCGTGAGCAGTTCTTC
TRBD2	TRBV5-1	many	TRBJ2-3	CASSPGLAGGGDTQYF	TGTGCCAGCAGCCCGGGACTAGCGGGAGGAGGGGATACGCAGTATTTT
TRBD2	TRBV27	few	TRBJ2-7	CASSLREGRPSYEQYF	TGTGCCAGCAGCCTCAGGGAGGGTCGCCCTTCCTACGAGCAGTACTTC
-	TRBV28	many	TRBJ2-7	CASSFILKPGPDYEQYF	TGTGCCAGCAGTTTCATATTAAAGCCGGGCCCCGACTACGAGCAGTACTTC
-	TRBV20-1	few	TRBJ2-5	CSGASQETQYF	TGCAGTGGGGCAAGCCAAGAGACCCAGTACTTC
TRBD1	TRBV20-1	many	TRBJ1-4	CSASVAGGREKLFF	TGCAGTGCTAGTGTGGCAGGGGGTCGAGAAAAACTGTTTTTT
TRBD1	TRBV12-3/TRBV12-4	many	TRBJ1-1	CASSLGQMNTEAFF	TGCGCCAGCAGCTTGGGACAGATGAACACTGAAGCTTTCTTT
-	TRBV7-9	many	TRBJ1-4	CASSLAGRKLFF	TGTGCCAGCAGCTTAGCGGGCCGAAAACTGTTTTTT
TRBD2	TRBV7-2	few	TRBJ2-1	CASSLEVAGDGPEQFF	TGTGCCAGCAGCTTAGAGGTTGCGGGGGACGGCCCCGAGCAGTTCTTC
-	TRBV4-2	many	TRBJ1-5	CASSQEVTRQPQHF	TGTGCCAGCAGCCAAGAGGTCACGAGACAGCCCCAGCATTTT
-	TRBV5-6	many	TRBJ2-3	CASSPLGAGTDTQYF	TGTGCCAGCAGCCCCCTTGGGGCGGGAACAGATACGCAGTATTTT
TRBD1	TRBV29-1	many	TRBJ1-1	CSVGSGQRGTEAFF	TGCAGCGTCGGATCGGGACAGAGGGGGACTGAAGCTTTCTTT
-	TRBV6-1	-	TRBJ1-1	CASSVDNMNTEAFF	TGTGCCAGCAGCGTAGACAACATGAACACTGAAGCTTTCTTT
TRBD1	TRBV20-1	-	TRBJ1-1	CSARVTGGLNTEAFF	TGCAGTGCTAGAGTGACAGGGGGCCTGAACACTGAAGCTTTCTTT
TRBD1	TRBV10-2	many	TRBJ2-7	CASLDRGPYEQYF	TGCGCCAGCCTGGACAGGGGACCCTACGAGCAGTACTTC
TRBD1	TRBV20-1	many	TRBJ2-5	CSANDRAIETQYF	TGCAGTGCTAATGACAGGGCCATAGAGACCCAGTACTTC
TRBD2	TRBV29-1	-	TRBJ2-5	CSVEDLSQGWYGRAETQYF	TGCAGCGTTGAAGATCTTTCCCAGGGTTGGTACGGGAGGGCAGAGACCCAGTACTTC
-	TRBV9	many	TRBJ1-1	CASSQGWVKGTNTEAFF	TGTGCCAGCAGTCAAGGTTGGGTTAAGGGGACTAACACTGAAGCTTTCTTT
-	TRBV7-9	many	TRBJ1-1	CASSYLDMNTEAFF	TGTGCCAGCAGCTACCTGGACATGAACACTGAAGCTTTCTTT
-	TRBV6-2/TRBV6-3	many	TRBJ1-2	CASTWGVNYGYTF	TGTGCCAGCACCTGGGGGGTGAACTATGGCTACACCTTC
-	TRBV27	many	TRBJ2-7	CASGEVGTYEQYF	TGTGCCAGCGGGGAGGTGGGGACCTACGAGCAGTACTTC
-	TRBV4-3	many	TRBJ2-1	CASSRSEDPYNEQFF	TGCGCCAGCAGCCGGAGCGAGGACCCGTACAATGAGCAGTTCTTC
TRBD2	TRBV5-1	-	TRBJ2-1	CASSSGLAGGGEQFF	TGCGCCAGCAGCTCGGGACTAGCGGGAGGGGGTGAGCAGTTCTTC
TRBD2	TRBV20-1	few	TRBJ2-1	CSAARLAVSYNEQFF	TGCAGTGCCGCCCGACTAGCGGTATCCTACAATGAGCAGTTCTTC
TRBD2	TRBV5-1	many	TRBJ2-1	CASSLDSAGGDEQFF	TGCGCCAGCAGCCTAGACTCAGCGGGAGGAGATGAGCAGTTCTTC
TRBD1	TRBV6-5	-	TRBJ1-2	CASSYSITGARMAGGYTF	TGTGCCAGCAGTTACTCGATCACAGGGGCACGGATGGCAGGTGGCTACACCTTC
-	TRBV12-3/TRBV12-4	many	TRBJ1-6	CASGVRAPLHF	TGTGCCAGCGGTGTCAGGGCACCCCTCCACTTT
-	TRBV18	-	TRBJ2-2	CASSPQDLYTGELFF	TGTGCCAGCTCACCACAGGATCTATACACCGGGGAGCTGTTTTTT
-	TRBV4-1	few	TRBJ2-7	CASSHPGTGSYEQYF	TGCGCCAGCAGCCACCCCGGGACCGGCTCCTACGAGCAGTACTTC
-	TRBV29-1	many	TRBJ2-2	CSVGGTGELFF	TGCAGCGTTGGGGGGACCGGGGAGCTGTTTTTT
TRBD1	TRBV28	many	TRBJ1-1	CASSSPRARGSTEAFF	TGTGCCAGCAGTTCCCCCCGTGCCAGGGGGAGCACTGAAGCTTTCTTT
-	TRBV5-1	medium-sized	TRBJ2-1	CASNLYNNEQFF	TGCGCCAGCAACTTGTACAACAACGAGCAGTTCTTC
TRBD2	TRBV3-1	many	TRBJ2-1	CASSQQREAEVNEQFF	TGTGCCAGCAGCCAACAGCGGGAGGCCGAGGTAAATGAGCAGTTCTTC
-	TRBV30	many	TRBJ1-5	CAWSVGSGYQPQHF	TGTGCCTGGAGTGTCGGGTCCGGCTATCAGCCCCAGCATTTT
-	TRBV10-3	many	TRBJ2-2	CAISDPLSGELFF	TGTGCCATCAGTGACCCATTGTCCGGGGAGCTGTTTTTT
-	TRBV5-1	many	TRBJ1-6	CASSLLDPHNSPLHF	TGCGCCAGCAGCTTATTGGACCCACATAATTCACCCCTCCACTTT
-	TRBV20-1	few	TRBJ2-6	CSAIYGPSNVLTF	TGCAGTGCTATATACGGGCCGTCCAACGTCCTGACTTTC
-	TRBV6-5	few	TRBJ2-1	CEGAADSSPGTYNEQFF	TGTGAGGGAGCAGCCGACAGCAGCCCCGGGACCTACAATGAGCAGTTCTTC
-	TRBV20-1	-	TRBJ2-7	CSARSGFNEQYF	TGCAGTGCTAGGTCCGGGTTCAACGAGCAGTACTTC
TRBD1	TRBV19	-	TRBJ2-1	CATKDRGDNEQFF	TGTGCCACCAAAGACAGGGGGGACAATGAGCAGTTCTTC